A few counts support the clone carrying this T cell receptor beta chain. Its antigen is still unknown. This entry belongs to a study of blood T cells in healthy people across ages. Primed by a sample-barcoded 5' primer and a J-beta primer mix, a second PCR proceeded for roughly 7 to 11 cycles. TCRdb re-called the 5' RACE reads with MiXCR, one entry per CDR3 protein. The sample lists 850,000 to 1,000,000 distinct CDR3 sequences, about 44% occurring once. Healthy Russian Caucasian donors spanned ages about 6 to 100 years. Trimming took off 3 bases at V and 2 bases at J, with 8 bases between the two ends. CDR1 is SGHTA and CDR2 is FQGNSA in the germline V gene. The CDR3 has 13 amino acids. Notes on the study in general: The study found TCR beta diversity correlated strongly with naive T cell percentage. Versus aged donors, long-lived donors had higher diversity and more naive CD4+ cells.

What was sequenced was blood. V is TRBV7-2 and J is TRBJ2-7; no clear D gene. The clonotype was recovered from a man aged 30 to 39 in good health. The CDR3 spells CASSFATTYEQYF. For the CDR3, the DNA is TGTGCCAGCAGCTTCGCCACAACCTACGAGCAGTACTTC.